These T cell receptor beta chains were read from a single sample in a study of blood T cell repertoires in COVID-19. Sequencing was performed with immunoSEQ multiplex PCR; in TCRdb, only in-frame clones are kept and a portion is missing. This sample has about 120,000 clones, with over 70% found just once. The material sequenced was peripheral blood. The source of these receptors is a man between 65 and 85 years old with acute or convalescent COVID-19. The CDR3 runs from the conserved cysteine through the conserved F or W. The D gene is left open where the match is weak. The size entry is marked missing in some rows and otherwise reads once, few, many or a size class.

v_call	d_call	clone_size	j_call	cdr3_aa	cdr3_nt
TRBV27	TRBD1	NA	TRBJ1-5	CASRGEGAMGNQPQHF	TGTGCCAGCAGGGGAGAGGGGGCGATGGGCAATCAGCCCCAGCATTTT
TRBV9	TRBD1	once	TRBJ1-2	CASSDRGYNYGYTF	TGTGCCAGCAGCGACAGGGGCTATAACTATGGCTACACCTTC
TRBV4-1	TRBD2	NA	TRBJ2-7	CASSPSGGPRRYEQYF	TGCGCCAGCAGTCCCAGCGGGGGCCCTCGTCGCTACGAGCAGTACTTC
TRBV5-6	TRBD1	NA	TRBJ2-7	CASSPTGPYEQYF	TGTGCCAGCAGTCCGACAGGGCCCTACGAGCAGTACTTC
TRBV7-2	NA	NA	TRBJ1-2	CASSLISGSAFYGYTF	TGTGCCAGCAGCTTAATTAGTGGCAGCGCCTTCTATGGCTACACCTTC
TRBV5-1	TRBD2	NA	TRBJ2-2	CASSLRLAGVGGELFF	TGCGCCAGCAGCCTCCGACTAGCGGGGGTTGGTGGGGAGCTGTTTTTT
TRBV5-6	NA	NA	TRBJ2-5	CASSSTRSIQETQYF	TGTGCCAGCAGCTCTACTAGGTCCATTCAAGAGACCCAGTACTTC
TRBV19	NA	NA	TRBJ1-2	CASSIFGGDGYTF	TGTGCCAGTAGTATCTTCGGAGGTGACGGCTACACCTTC
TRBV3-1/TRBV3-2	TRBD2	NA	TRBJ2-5	CASSQSGGAWETQYF	TGTGCCAGCAGCCAGAGCGGGGGGGCATGGGAGACCCAGTACTTC
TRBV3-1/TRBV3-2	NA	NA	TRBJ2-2	CASSRQNTGELFF	TGTGCCAGCAGCCGACAGAACACCGGGGAGCTGTTTTTT
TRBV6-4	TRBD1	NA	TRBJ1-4	CASSAGTGPNEKLFF	TGTGCCAGCAGTGCCGGGACAGGGCCTAATGAAAAACTGTTTTTT
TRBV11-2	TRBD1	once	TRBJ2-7	CASSLGQGAYEQYF	TGTGCCAGCAGCTTAGGACAGGGGGCCTACGAGCAGTACTTC
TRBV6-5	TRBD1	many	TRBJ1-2	CASSYSRTGGGDGYTF	TGTGCCAGCAGTTATTCCCGGACAGGGGGCGGAGATGGCTACACCTTC
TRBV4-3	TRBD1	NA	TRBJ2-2	CASSPRGQSTGELFF	TGCGCCAGCAGCCCCAGGGGGCAATCAACCGGGGAGCTGTTTTTT
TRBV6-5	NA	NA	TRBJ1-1	CASSYRRGNTEAFF	TGTGCCAGCAGTTACAGGCGCGGGAACACTGAAGCTTTCTTT
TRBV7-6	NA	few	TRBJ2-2	CASSHGEELFF	TGTGCCAGCAGCCACGGAGAGGAGCTGTTTTTT
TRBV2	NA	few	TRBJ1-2	CASRGIGASYGYTF	TGTGCCAGCAGGGGCATAGGGGCAAGCTATGGCTACACCTTC
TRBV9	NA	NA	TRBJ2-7	CASSVGWSSSYEQYF	TGTGCCAGCAGCGTAGGGTGGTCCAGCTCCTACGAGCAGTACTTC
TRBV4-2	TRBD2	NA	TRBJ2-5	CASSPQRGFQETQYF	TGTGCCAGCAGCCCCCAGCGGGGGTTCCAAGAGACCCAGTACTTC
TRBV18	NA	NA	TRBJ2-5	CASSPASGLQETQYF	TGTGCCAGCTCACCGGCCTCCGGGTTGCAAGAGACCCAGTACTTC
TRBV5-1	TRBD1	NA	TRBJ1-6	CASSWDRGGSPLHF	TGCGCCAGCAGCTGGGACAGGGGAGGTTCACCCCTCCACTTT
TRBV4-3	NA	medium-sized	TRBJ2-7	CASSKGQRSSYEQYF	TGCGCCAGCAGCAAAGGACAGAGGAGCTCCTACGAGCAGTACTTC
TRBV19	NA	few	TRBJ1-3	CASSINGASGNTIYF	TGTGCCAGTAGTATAAATGGGGCCTCTGGAAACACCATATATTTT
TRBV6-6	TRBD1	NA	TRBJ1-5	CASSLSGQGNQPQHF	TGTGCCAGCAGTTTATCCGGACAGGGCAATCAGCCCCAGCATTTT
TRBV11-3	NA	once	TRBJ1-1	CASSLDSMNTEAFF	TGTGCCAGCAGCTTAGATAGCATGAACACTGAAGCTTTCTTT
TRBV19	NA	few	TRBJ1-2	CASSIGSRTNYGYTF	TGTGCCAGTAGTATTGGCTCCAGGACTAACTATGGCTACACCTTC
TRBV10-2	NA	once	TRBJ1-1	CASSRRYRVPNTEAFF	TGCGCCAGCAGTCGCCGCTACAGGGTACCGAACACTGAAGCTTTCTTT
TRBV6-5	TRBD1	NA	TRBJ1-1	CASRGPGQGSTEAFF	TGTGCCAGCAGGGGACCGGGACAGGGAAGCACTGAAGCTTTCTTT